This T cell receptor (beta chain) was captured in a study of T cells in localized non-small cell lung cancer. Data came from immunoSEQ multiplex PCR; TCRdb stores just in-frame clones and leaves some out. Of over 30,000 clones in the sample, approximately 88% were seen once. This clone has just a few counts. Its antigen is not known. Trimming shortened V by 3 bases and J by 7 bases, and 12 bases separated the two germline ends. The CDR3 totals 13 residues. Germline assignment: CDR1 SGHVS and CDR2 FNYEAQ. Study-wide findings and caveats: As only one tumor region underwent sequencing, heterogeneity remains possible. Uninvolved adjacent lung showed higher T cell clonality than tumor. Out of the top 100 tumor clones, a median approximately 57 were seen in adjacent lung. Greater T cell density in blood accompanied longer overall survival.

The gene calls are TRBV7-6 and TRBJ1-1; D call uncertain. The sequence derives from a woman aged 40-69 years with stage I lung adenocarcinoma. The sample consisted of peripheral blood, taken before any cancer treatment. The CDR3 is CASSFGQYYEAFF. In DNA form, the CDR3 reads TGTGCCAGCAGCTTCGGGCAGTATTATGAAGCTTTCTTT.